The 2 T cell receptor beta chains in this list originate from one sample, sequenced in a study of Ad26.COV2.S vaccination and SARS-CoV-2 variants. The treatment: approximately 18 received Ad26.COV2.S at low or high dose, single or two shots; roughly five received placebo; per-sample allocation not given. The investigators took samples on day 63 after the first vaccine or placebo injection. Sequencing used immunoSEQ multiplex PCR; TCRdb keeps in-frame clones, though not all of them. The data show a few hundred thousand clones, with 88% seen just once and 3.6% held by the top ten. The sample in question was peripheral blood, obtained in a trial of Ad26.COV2.S vaccine versus placebo. These receptors all come from a person between 18 and 60 years old who received the Ad26.COV2.S COVID-19 vaccine or a placebo.

The rearrangement uses TRBV2 and TRBJ1-1, with 9 positions matching TRBD1. Per germline, CDR1 SNHLY and CDR2 FYNNEI. The CDR3 is 15 residues long. V shed 8 bases, J shed 0 bases, and the junction held 7 bases outside the gene matches. For the CDR3, the DNA is TGTGCCAGCGGAGGACAGGGGCAGGTGAACACTGAAGCTTTCTTT. Its translation: CASGGQGQVNTEAFF.

V and J are TRBV25-1 and TRBJ1-4, with D perhaps matching TRBD1 (5 bases). Germline CDR1 MGHDK, CDR2 SYGVNS. Trimming left V 3 bases short and J 8 bases short, with 19 bases between. The CDR3 contains 16 residues. The chain's CDR3 is CASSDGGPGLREKLFF. CDR3 coding DNA: TGTGCCAGCAGTGATGGGGGTCCGGGACTGAGGGAAAAACTGTTTTTT.